This T cell receptor beta chain emerged from a study of blood T cell repertoires in COVID-19. Per germline, CDR1 LGHDT and CDR2 YNNKEL (reference sequence). V was cut by 4 bases and J by 4 bases, with 20 bases left in between. This CDR3 is 17 amino acids long. Authors' data handling: By means of reference gene primer amplification, nucleated cell counts were estimated. This table comes from immunoSEQ multiplex PCR, and its TCRdb copy is limited to in-frame clones, with some not included. D and trimming come from the DNA, and the V and J calls and clone size come from that table. The sample has under 150,000 clones, almost 85% seen once; the top ten hold roughly 12%.

V gene TRBV3-1 (or the pseudogene TRBV3-2) combines with J gene TRBJ1-3, with a tentative D call TRBD1 (6 bases). The sequenced material came from peripheral blood. The TCR was taken from a human donor in a cohort sampled during active COVID-19. The CDR3 sequence: CASSRPLTGFAGNTIYF. The CDR3 coding sequence is TGTGCCAGCAGCCGCCCCCTTACAGGGTTCGCGGGAAACACCATATATTTT.